A selection of T cell receptor beta chains follows, all from one sample in a study of T cell repertoires in cytomegalovirus infection. TCRdb reanalysed the reads using MiXCR and keeps one entry per CDR3 protein. The sample contains 600,000 to 800,000 distinct CDR3 sequences, less than 25% of which appear only once. The sequencing sample was made of CD8+ T cells from PBMCs. Receptor source: a human donor in good health (CMV status not recorded). Some clones in this sample may be carry-over from other donors' samples. The CDR3 runs from the conserved cysteine through the conserved F or W. Each record gives: J gene, clone size, V gene, D gene, CDR3 DNA, CDR3 protein. A D gene is named only where the DNA matches it firmly. For some rows the clone size is stated as once, few or many, or as a class when expanded; others skip it.

J: TRBJ1-2; size: NA; V: TRBV6-2/TRBV6-3; D: NA; DNA: TGTGCCAGCAGCCAATTGACAGACCTTACCTATGGCTACACCTTC; CDR3: CASSQLTDLTYGYTF
J: TRBJ2-1; size: few; V: TRBV7-9; D: TRBD2; DNA: TGTGCCAGCAGCTCCGTACTAGCGGGGGACTACAATGAGCAGTTCTTC; CDR3: CASSSVLAGDYNEQFF
J: TRBJ2-1; size: many; V: TRBV7-9; D: TRBD2; DNA: TGTGCCAGCAGTTACACTAGCGGCTCCTACAATGAGCAGTTCTTC; CDR3: CASSYTSGSYNEQFF
J: TRBJ2-7; size: many; V: TRBV12-3/TRBV12-4; D: TRBD2; DNA: TGTGCCAGCAGCCTCATCGGGACTAGGTACTTC; CDR3: CASSLIGTRYF
J: TRBJ2-3; size: NA; V: TRBV12-3/TRBV12-4; D: TRBD1; DNA: TGTGCCAGCAGTCCCGGACAGGGAGGCGCAGATACGCAGTATTTT; CDR3: CASSPGQGGADTQYF
J: TRBJ2-5; size: NA; V: TRBV27; D: NA; DNA: TGTGCCAGCAGTTTTGTCAAGGGGAGTGAGACCCAGTACTTC; CDR3: CASSFVKGSETQYF
J: TRBJ1-1; size: many; V: TRBV7-9; D: NA; DNA: TGTGCCAGCAGCCCGGGTAACTCTGAAGCTTTCTTT; CDR3: CASSPGNSEAFF
J: TRBJ2-6; size: many; V: TRBV7-2; D: TRBD1; DNA: TGTGCCAGCAGCCCGGACAGGTCTGGGGCCAACGTCCTGACTTTC; CDR3: CASSPDRSGANVLTF
J: TRBJ1-2; size: few; V: TRBV7-8; D: NA; DNA: TGTGTCAGCAGCTTAGCAGAGGGCTCCTATGGCTACACCTTC; CDR3: CVSSLAEGSYGYTF
J: TRBJ1-4; size: few; V: TRBV4-2; D: NA; DNA: TGTGCCAGCAGCCAAAATAATGAAAAACTGTTTTTT; CDR3: CASSQNNEKLFF
J: TRBJ2-6; size: few; V: TRBV28; D: NA; DNA: TGTGCCAGCAGGAGGGATCCTAGCTCTGGGGCCAACGTCCTGACTTTC; CDR3: CASRRDPSSGANVLTF
J: TRBJ2-2; size: few; V: TRBV6-2/TRBV6-3; D: NA; DNA: TGTGCCAGCGGGCGTAAGCGGACTGGCCTGAACACCGGGGAGCTGTTTTTT; CDR3: CASGRKRTGLNTGELFF
J: TRBJ1-1; size: NA; V: TRBV19; D: NA; DNA: TGTGCCAGTAGTATAGTTGACAGGCTGATACCTGAAGCTTTCTTT; CDR3: CASSIVDRLIPEAFF
J: TRBJ1-1; size: few; V: TRBV6-6; D: NA; DNA: TGTGCCAGCAGTGCCAGGGGAATCGTGGCTGAAGCTTTCTTT; CDR3: CASSARGIVAEAFF
J: TRBJ2-5; size: NA; V: TRBV6-5; D: NA; DNA: TGTGCCAGCAGTTACTCAAGACGGCAGTACTTC; CDR3: CASSYSRRQYF
J: TRBJ2-1; size: many; V: TRBV7-9; D: NA; DNA: TGTGCCAGCAGCCCACCGGGAGCGTACCGCGGACAGGATGAGCAGTTCTTC; CDR3: CASSPPGAYRGQDEQFF
J: TRBJ2-4; size: NA; V: TRBV29-1; D: TRBD2; DNA: TGCAGCGTTGAAGGGGGGAGGGGCCAGTGCGCGACCGCCAAAAACATTCAGTACTTC; CDR3: CSVEGGRGQCATAKNIQYF